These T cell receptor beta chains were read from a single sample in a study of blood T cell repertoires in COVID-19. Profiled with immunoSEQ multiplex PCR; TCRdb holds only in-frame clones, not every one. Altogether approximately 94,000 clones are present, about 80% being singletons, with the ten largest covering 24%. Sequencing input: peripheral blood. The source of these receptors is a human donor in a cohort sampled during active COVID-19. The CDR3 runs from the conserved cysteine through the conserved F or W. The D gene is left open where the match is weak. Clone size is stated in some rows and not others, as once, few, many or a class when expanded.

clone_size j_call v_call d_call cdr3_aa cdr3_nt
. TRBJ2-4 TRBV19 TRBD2 CASNPDGGAIAKNIQYF TGTGCCAGTAATCCAGACGGGGGGGCCATCGCCAAAAACATTCAGTACTTC
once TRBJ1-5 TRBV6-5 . CASSNTHRNQPQHF TGTGCCAGCAGTAACACGCACAGGAATCAGCCCCAGCATTTT
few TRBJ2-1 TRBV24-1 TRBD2 CATSDSRTSGYNEQFF TGTGCCACCAGTGATTCAAGGACTAGCGGATACAATGAGCAGTTCTTC
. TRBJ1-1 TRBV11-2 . CASSIRPSGDTEAFF TGTGCCAGCAGCATCAGGCCGTCGGGGGACACTGAAGCTTTCTTT
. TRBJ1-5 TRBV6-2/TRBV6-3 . CASSSTGNQPQHF TGTGCCAGCAGTTCAACAGGGAATCAGCCCCAGCATTTT
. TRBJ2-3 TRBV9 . CASSVNYVTDTQYF TGTGCCAGCAGCGTAAACTACGTCACAGATACGCAGTATTTT
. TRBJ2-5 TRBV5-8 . CASETSDREGETQYF TGTGCCAGCGAAACCAGCGACAGAGAAGGAGAGACCCAGTACTTC
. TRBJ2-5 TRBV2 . CASAGSGETQYF TGTGCCAGCGCTGGGTCAGGAGAGACCCAGTACTTC
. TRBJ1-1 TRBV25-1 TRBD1 CASSYDRDTEAFF TGTGCCAGCAGTTATGACAGGGACACTGAAGCTTTCTTT
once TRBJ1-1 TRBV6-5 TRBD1 CASSYNRGGTEAFF TGTGCCAGCAGTTATAACAGGGGCGGCACTGAAGCTTTCTTT
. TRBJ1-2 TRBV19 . CASSIVTGDYGYTF TGTGCCAGTAGTATAGTAACGGGAGACTATGGCTACACCTTC
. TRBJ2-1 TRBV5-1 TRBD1 CASSLDSTTGSYNEQFF TGCGCCAGCAGCTTGGATAGTACGACAGGGTCCTACAATGAGCAGTTCTTC
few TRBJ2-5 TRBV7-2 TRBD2 CASSPRPVHTSGGGGTQYF TGTGCCAGCAGCCCTAGGCCCGTTCATACTAGCGGGGGTGGAGGGACCCAGTACTTC
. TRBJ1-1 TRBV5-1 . CASSLSGVYNTEAFF TGCGCCAGCAGCTTATCAGGGGTCTATAACACTGAAGCTTTCTTT
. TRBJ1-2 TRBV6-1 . CASSDKGNYGYTF TGTGCCAGCAGTGATAAGGGGAACTATGGCTACACCTTC
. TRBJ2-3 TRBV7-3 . CASSLKAGTSSTDTQYF TGTGCCAGCAGCTTAAAAGCCGGGACTTCTAGCACAGATACGCAGTATTTT
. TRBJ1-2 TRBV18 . CASSPPVRVNYGYTF TGTGCCAGCTCACCACCGGTCAGGGTAAACTATGGCTACACCTTC
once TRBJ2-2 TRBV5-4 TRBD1 CASSLGTGVTGELFF TGTGCCAGCAGCCTTGGGACAGGGGTAACCGGGGAGCTGTTTTTT
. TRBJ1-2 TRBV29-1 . CSVEGWTENYGYTF TGCAGCGTTGAAGGGTGGACAGAAAACTATGGCTACACCTTC
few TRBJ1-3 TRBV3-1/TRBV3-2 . CASSKTGSSGNTIYF TGTGCCAGCAGCAAAACAGGGTCCTCTGGAAACACCATATATTTT
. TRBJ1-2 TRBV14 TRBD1 CASSPWDRGPASANYGYTF TGTGCCAGCAGCCCTTGGGACAGGGGGCCGGCGTCAGCTAACTATGGCTACACCTTC
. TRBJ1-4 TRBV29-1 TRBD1 CSVGTGVGGEKLFF TGCAGCGTTGGGACAGGGGTAGGCGGTGAAAAACTGTTTTTT